Sequencing of this T cell receptor (beta chain) was carried out in a study of neoadjuvant anti-PD-1 for oral cavity cancer. V lost 2 bases and J lost 5, with 6 bases in between. This CDR3 contains 12 residues. CDR1 and CDR2 (germline): SGHVS, FQNEAQ. Study-wide points: Non-responders to neoadjuvant nivolumab had significantly more clonal PBMC T cells than responders.

The protocol was immunoSEQ multiplex PCR, while the TCRdb copy is restricted to in-frame clones and leaves out a portion. The sample has 65,000 to 70,000 clones, approximately 87% seen once. Time point here: after neoadjuvant nivolumab, at surgical resection. The sample holds one count of this clone. Its antigen is undetermined. The chain links TRBV7-8 to TRBJ1-1; D not resolved. The sample in question was PBMCs, obtained after nivolumab (anti-PD-1) treatment. The receptor comes from a person between 35 and 79 years old with oral cavity squamous cell carcinoma. The CDR3: CASSLMTTEAFF. The CDR3 region has the DNA TGTGCCAGCAGCTTAATGACTACTGAAGCTTTCTTT.